This T cell receptor beta chain was obtained from a study of human T cells and chemical hapten exposure. Described time point: patch test 3, about 24 weeks after DPC sensitization. Stated treatment: therapeutic diphenylcyclopropenone sensitization with weekly scalp DPC. TCRdb redid the calling of the RACE reads with MiXCR, one entry per CDR3 protein. The profile shows 150,000 to 200,000 distinct CDR3 sequences, around a quarter of them singletons. This receptor was identified in a woman aged 18-35 years with alopecia areata. Some clones in this sample may be carry-over from other donors' samples. Specimen: whole blood, collected in connection with sensitization to the hapten diphenylcyclopropenone (DPC).

The CDR3 reads CAISREGANVLTF. The CDR3 coding sequence is TGTGCCATCAGTAGGGAAGGGGCCAACGTCCTGACTTTC. The V gene is TRBV10-3, the J gene TRBJ2-6; D ambiguous. The CDR3 has 13 residues. Germline loops: CDR1 ENHRY, CDR2 SYGVKD. The germline V and J ends were trimmed by 5 bases and 4 bases, with 6 bases remaining between them.